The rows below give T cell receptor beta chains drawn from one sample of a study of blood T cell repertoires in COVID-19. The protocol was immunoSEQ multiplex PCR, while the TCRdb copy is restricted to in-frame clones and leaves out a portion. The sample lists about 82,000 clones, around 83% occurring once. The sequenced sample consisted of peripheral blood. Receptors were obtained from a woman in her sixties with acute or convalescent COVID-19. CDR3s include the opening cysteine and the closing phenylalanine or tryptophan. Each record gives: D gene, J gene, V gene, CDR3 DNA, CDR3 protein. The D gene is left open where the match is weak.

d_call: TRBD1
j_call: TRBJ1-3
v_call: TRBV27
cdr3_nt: TGTGCCAGCAGCGGGGACAGGCCTCCTGGAAACACCATATATTTT
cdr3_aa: CASSGDRPPGNTIYF

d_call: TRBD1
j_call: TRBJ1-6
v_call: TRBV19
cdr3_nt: TGTGCCAGTAGTTCCGGACAGGCTAATTCACCCCTCCACTTT
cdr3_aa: CASSSGQANSPLHF

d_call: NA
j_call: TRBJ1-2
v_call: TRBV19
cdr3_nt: TGTGCCAGTGGGCCGATCGATGGCTACACCTTC
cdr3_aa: CASGPIDGYTF

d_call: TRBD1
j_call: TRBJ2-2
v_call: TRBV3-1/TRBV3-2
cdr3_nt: TGTGCCAGCAGCCAACAGGGGGCCGGGGAGCTGTTTTTT
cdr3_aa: CASSQQGAGELFF

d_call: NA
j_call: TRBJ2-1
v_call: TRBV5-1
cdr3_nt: TGCGCCAGCAGCCCCCTCAGCGCGAGCTCCTACAATGAGCAGTTCTTC
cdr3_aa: CASSPLSASSYNEQFF

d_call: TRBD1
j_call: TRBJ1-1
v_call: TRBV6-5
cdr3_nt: TGTGCCAGCAGTTACAGACAGGGGGAAGCTTTCTTT
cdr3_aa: CASSYRQGEAFF

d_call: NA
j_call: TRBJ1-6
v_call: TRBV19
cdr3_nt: TGTGCCAGTAGTTCTCGAGGCCCAGGGAATTCACCCCTCCACTTT
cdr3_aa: CASSSRGPGNSPLHF

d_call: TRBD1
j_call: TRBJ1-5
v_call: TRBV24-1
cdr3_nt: TGTGCCACCAGTGCCAGAACAGGGGGTAGCAATCAGCCCCAGCATTTT
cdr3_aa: CATSARTGGSNQPQHF

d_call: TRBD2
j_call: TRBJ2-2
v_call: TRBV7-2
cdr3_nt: TGTGCCAGCAGCCCGGGACTAGCGTCCCCCGGGGAGCTGTTTTTT
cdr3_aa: CASSPGLASPGELFF

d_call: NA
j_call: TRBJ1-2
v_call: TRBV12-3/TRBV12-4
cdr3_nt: TGTGCCAGCAGTTTAGAGCCGCCCTATGGCTACACCTTC
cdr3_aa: CASSLEPPYGYTF

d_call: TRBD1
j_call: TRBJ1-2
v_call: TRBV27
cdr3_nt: TGTGCCAGCAGTCCGGGACAGGGAGCTAACTATGGCTACACCTTC
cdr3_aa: CASSPGQGANYGYTF

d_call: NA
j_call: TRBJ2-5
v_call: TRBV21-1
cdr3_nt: TGTGCCAGCAGCAAAGAACGAGGGTTCGGGGAGACCCAGTACTTC
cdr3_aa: CASSKERGFGETQYF